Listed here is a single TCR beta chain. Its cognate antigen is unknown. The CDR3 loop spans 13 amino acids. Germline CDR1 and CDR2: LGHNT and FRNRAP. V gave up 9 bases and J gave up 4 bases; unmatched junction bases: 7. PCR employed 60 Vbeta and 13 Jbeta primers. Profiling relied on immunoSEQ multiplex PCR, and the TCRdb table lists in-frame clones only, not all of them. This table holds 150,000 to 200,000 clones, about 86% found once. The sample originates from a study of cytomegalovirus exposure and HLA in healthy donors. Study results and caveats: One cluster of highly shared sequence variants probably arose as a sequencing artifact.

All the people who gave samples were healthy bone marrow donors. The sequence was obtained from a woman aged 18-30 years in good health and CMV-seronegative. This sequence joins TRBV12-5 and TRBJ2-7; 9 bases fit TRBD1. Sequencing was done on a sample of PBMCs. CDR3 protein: CASTGQGGYEQYF. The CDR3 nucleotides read TGTGCTAGCACGGGACAGGGTGGGTACGAGCAGTACTTC.